Listed here is a single T cell receptor beta chain. Its antigen is as yet unknown. This sample is part of a study of cytomegalovirus exposure and HLA in healthy donors. Whole-study findings and limits: CMV serostatus was the sole immune exposure information available.

The PCR was carried out with 60 Vbeta primers and 13 Jbeta primers. Assay: immunoSEQ multiplex PCR; the TCRdb copy retains only in-frame clones and omits some. The sample shows about 94,000 clones, approximately 72% of them seen only once. The CDR3 is 15 residues long. Germline V lookup: CDR1 KGHSH, CDR2 LQKENI. Trimming cost V 6 bases and J 7 bases; bases outside gene matches: 14. The TCR was taken from a man in his forties or fifties in good health and CMV-seropositive. V is TRBV18 and J is TRBJ2-7; 8 bases align to TRBD2. The specimen sequenced was PBMCs. CDR3: CASSPVEAGGWEQYF. The DNA for the CDR3 is TGTGCCAGCTCCCCCGTTGAGGCGGGGGGTTGGGAGCAGTACTTC.